A selection of T cell receptor beta chains follows, all from one sample in a study of shared clonotypes between healthy human individuals. Sequencing used immunoSEQ multiplex PCR; TCRdb keeps in-frame clones, though not all of them. There are about 710,000 clones in the sample; approximately 73% occur only once, and 1.5% to 2% lies in the top ten. Input material: memory CD4+ T cells sorted from blood. The receptors derive from a young woman in good health. CDR3s include the opening cysteine and the closing phenylalanine or tryptophan.

V gene	J gene	CDR3 protein
TRBV5-1	TRBJ2-2	CASSLKASGSTGELFF
TRBV29-1	TRBJ1-4	CSVLGGNNEKLFF
TRBV11-2	TRBJ2-1	CASSSLAGRWNNEQFF
TRBV11-2	TRBJ2-5	CASSLNAGTETQYF
TRBV5-1	TRBJ2-5	CASSLLAKETQYF
TRBV4-1	NA	CASSPSLLSRHEQYF
TRBV5-1	TRBJ2-7	CASSPSSGYEQYF
TRBV19	TRBJ2-7	CASSAGTGLGEQYF
TRBV5-3	TRBJ2-7	CARSHRGYEQYF
TRBV11-2	TRBJ1-1	CASSSDRVANSEAFF
TRBV11-2	TRBJ2-1	CASSLTAGESNEQFF
TRBV7-8	TRBJ1-2	CASSLSAARLAGPGYTF
TRBV5-1	TRBJ2-1	CASSPGTAGNEQFF
TRBV18	TRBJ1-2	CASSPASGMYGYTF
TRBV19	TRBJ1-1	CASTTSTGGNTEAFF
TRBV6-6	TRBJ2-3	CASSTRDTQYF
TRBV27	TRBJ2-7	CASQPWRGTYEQYF
TRBV7-9	TRBJ2-1	CASSGTSGTNEQFF
TRBV7-2	TRBJ2-3	CASSFFDTQYF
TRBV7-3	TRBJ2-7	CASSDRGPSEQYF
TRBV30	TRBJ2-5	CAWSVNLVVETQYF
TRBV28	TRBJ2-5	CASSFLQGVQETQYF
TRBV6-5	TRBJ1-2	CASSYASREDYGYTF
TRBV5-4	TRBJ2-7	CASSLDERNYEQYF
TRBV2	TRBJ2-2	CAGRAQNTGELFF
TRBV20-1	TRBJ2-5	CSAPIQGTQYF